What follows describes a single T cell receptor beta chain. Its antigen remains undetermined. No clone much larger than this one lies a single base away; base qualities are absent. Peripheral blood CD8+ and CD4+ T cells from healthy donors, Susac syndrome patients and multiple sclerosis patients were profiled by high-throughput TCR beta sequencing. The multiple sclerosis controls were treatment-naive patients who had stable or active relapsing-remitting disease and met the revised McDonald criteria. Bulk CD8+ and CD4+ T cells were purified by magnetic negative isolation, whereas CD8+ TEMRA cells were enriched by FACS. Blood was collected in EDTA tubes and processed within 24 hours, with PBMCs isolated through density gradient centrifugation. PBMCs intended for TCR sequencing were cryopreserved in liquid nitrogen and were subsequently thawed in a 37 degrees C water bath. The sorted or isolated CD4+, CD8+ and CD8+ TEMRA cells had a purity of 90% or higher.

RNA was extracted using the RNeasy kit, and about 0.45 to 1 microgram was reverse transcribed with random hexamers. TCR beta CDR3 regions were amplified with the immunoSEQ multiplex PCR assay covering 54 Vbeta and 13 Jbeta segments. PCR amplification bias was corrected using a synthetic template baseline for primer optimization and computational correction. Processing in the source paper ran as follows. Only productive sequences were kept, with reads annotated to V, D and J genes according to IMGT and analyzed in immunoSEQ Analyzer. Clonality was calculated as one minus the Shannon entropy normalized by log2 of the number of productive unique sequences. For each patient and control, public and private clones were evaluated within the 100 most prevalent clones. Clones were defined as Susac-specific when absent from the healthy and MS cohorts, from about 1,100 published viral clones and from other ImmuneACCESS disease sequences. The public sequencing data were trimmed at Q25 with fastp and processed into clonotypes with MiXCR by TCRdb, which kept only in-frame beta chains. Every CDR3 protein is listed once, alongside the most common genes and DNA of its rows. In this record, the V and J calls reflect TCRdb's handling and not the investigators' own analysis. Present in this sample are some 260,000 distinct CDR3 sequences, approximately 81% of which were seen just once. The ten largest account for over 0.1% of the sample.

The sample belongs to a study of CD8 T cells in Susac syndrome (dated by TCRdb to between 2018 and 2021). With regard to the full study: Repertoire sequencing was used to test whether CD8+ T cell activation and differentiation in Susac syndrome was antigen driven. The study compared CD8+ T cell repertoire clonality among roughly eleven healthy donors, around 14 Susac syndrome patients and about 16 multiple sclerosis patients.

CDR3 length: 15 amino acids, cysteine to phenylalanine. The only DNA kept is the CDR3, 45 bases in frame from the first base. As encoded in the germline V gene, CDR1 is MNHEY while CDR2 is SVGEGT. Trimming takes 7 bases off V and 6 bases off J; junction bases not matched to a gene: 11. Paper-wide results and their limitations: The number of individuals in the TCR sequencing and HLA analysis was recognized as being relatively small.

The clonotype comes from a human donor with multiple sclerosis. The sample comprised CD8+ T cells from PBMCs. This chain joins TRBV6-2 or TRBV6-3 to TRBJ2-1, with 8 junctional bases fitting TRBD2. The sequenced DNA: TGTGCCAGCAACCCTAGCGGGCCTACCCTCAATGAGCAGTTCTTC. This is translated as CASNPSGPTLNEQFF.